This is a list of T cell receptor beta chains from one sample in a study of cytomegalovirus exposure and HLA in healthy donors. Data came from immunoSEQ multiplex PCR; TCRdb stores just in-frame clones and leaves some out. This repertoire shows about 200,000 clones, approximately 81% found once; its top ten account for 2.9%. The sequencing input was PBMCs. These receptors were collected from a man aged 25 to 40 in good health and CMV-seronegative. The CDR3 runs from the conserved cysteine through the conserved F or W. The D gene is left open where the match is weak. Only part of the rows carry a size: once, few, many, or a class if the clone is expanded.

TRBJ1-1 . . TRBV28 TGTGCCAGCAAGGGGTCTCACCGATCGAACACTGAAGCTTTCTTT CASKGSHRSNTEAFF
TRBJ1-4 . TRBD1 TRBV4-1 TGCGCCAGCAGCGGACGCTCCGGGACAGGGGTCCGAAAACTGTTTTTT CASSGRSGTGVRKLFF
TRBJ2-6 few . TRBV25-1 TGTGCCAGCAGTCCCCTTTCTGGGGCCAGCGTCCTGACTTTC CASSPLSGASVLTF
TRBJ2-2 . . TRBV10-3 TGTGCCATCAGCCGAGGGAACACCGGGGAGCTGTTTTTT CAISRGNTGELFF
TRBJ1-2 . . TRBV7-2 TGTGCCAGCAGCTTAACTGCCGGGGATAACTATGGCTACACCTTC CASSLTAGDNYGYTF
TRBJ2-3 . TRBD2 TRBV27 TGTGCCAGCAGTTCGTCAGCGGGGGGGAGCACAGATACGCAGTATTTT CASSSSAGGSTDTQYF
TRBJ2-1 . TRBD2 TRBV5-6 TGTGCCAGCAGCTTGGGACTAGCTATCGATGAGCAGTTCTTC CASSLGLAIDEQFF
TRBJ2-7 . TRBD1 TRBV28 TGTGCCAGCAGTTTAACAGAAGCTACTAAAGGCGGGGACAGGGGTTTCTGGGAGCAGTACTTC CASSLTEATKGGDRGFWEQYF
TRBJ1-2 . . TRBV20-1 TGCAGTGCCGTGGCTGGCTACACCTTC CSAVAGYTF
TRBJ2-1 . TRBD2 TRBV27 TGTGCCAGCAGTTTATCGTGGACTAGCGGGGGGCTATACAATGAGCAGTTCTTC CASSLSWTSGGLYNEQFF
TRBJ2-5 once TRBD1 TRBV5-6 TGTGCCAGCAGCCAACCCGGGACAGCCTCAAGTTTGACCCAGTACTTC CASSQPGTASSLTQYF
TRBJ2-5 . TRBD2 TRBV12-5 TGTGCTAGTGGTCTCCCCGTAGCGGGGCAAGAGACCCAGTACTTC CASGLPVAGQETQYF
TRBJ1-1 . TRBD1 TRBV18 TGTGCCAGCTCGAGTGGGACAGGGGAACGGGCTTTCTTT CASSSGTGERAFF
TRBJ1-3 . . TRBV28 TGTGCCAGCAGGGGGGCCGGACAGTACTCTGGAAACACCATATATTTT CASRGAGQYSGNTIYF
TRBJ2-1 . TRBD2 TRBV4-2 TGTGCCAGCAGCCACGGCCACTTAGCGGGATTGAACTACAATGAGCAGTTCTTC CASSHGHLAGLNYNEQFF
TRBJ2-7 . . TRBV29-1 TGCAGCGTTGAATGGGACTACGAGCAGTACTTC CSVEWDYEQYF
TRBJ2-5 . TRBD1 TRBV9 TGTGCCAGCACCCTGACAGGGTCCCCAAAAGAGACCCAGTACTTC CASTLTGSPKETQYF
TRBJ2-2 . . TRBV9 TGTGCCAGCGGACGGAGGCTGAACACCGGGGAGCTGTTTTTT CASGRRLNTGELFF
TRBJ2-1 . TRBD2 TRBV6-4 TGTGCCAGCAGTGACTCTGGCGGGGGGGCTTACAATGAGCAGTTCTTC CASSDSGGGAYNEQFF
TRBJ2-7 . . TRBV6-4 TGTGCCAGCACCCCGCGGCAGGGCATCTACGAGCAGTACTTC CASTPRQGIYEQYF
TRBJ1-4 . TRBD1 TRBV28 TGTGCCAGCAGCATCGACAGGGTGCGGGAAAAACTGTTTTTT CASSIDRVREKLFF
TRBJ2-3 once TRBD2 TRBV2 TGTGCCAGCAGTCCAAGCGGGGGGGACATAGATACGCAGTATTTT CASSPSGGDIDTQYF
TRBJ2-1 once TRBD2 TRBV6-1 TGTGCCAGCAGTGAGGTAGCGGGGGGGCTAGGGTCCTACAATGAGCAGTTCTTC CASSEVAGGLGSYNEQFF
TRBJ2-3 . . TRBV9 TGTGCCAGCAGCACCCAGACCTCAACAGGGTCGGGCACAGATACGCAGTATTTT CASSTQTSTGSGTDTQYF
TRBJ2-5 once TRBD2 TRBV5-4 TGTGCCAGCAGCTTGGAAGGGGAGGGAGAGACCCAGTACTTC CASSLEGEGETQYF
TRBJ2-1 few TRBD2 TRBV11-2 TGTGCCAGCAGCCCCCATTCCCGTAGCGGGGGGGTAAATGAGCAGTTCTTC CASSPHSRSGGVNEQFF
TRBJ2-5 . TRBD2 TRBV5-6 TGTGCCAGCAGCTTGGTTTTAGGGGAGGGGGAGACCCAGTACTTC CASSLVLGEGETQYF
TRBJ2-1 . TRBD2 TRBV2 TGTGCCAGCAGTGCCCTATCGTGGGGGGGCTCCTACAATGAGCAGTTCTTC CASSALSWGGSYNEQFF
TRBJ2-5 . . TRBV12-2 TGTGCAAGTCGCTTAGAATTCGCGGCGCTAGCGGGGAGCCAAGAGACCCAGTACTTC CASRLEFAALAGSQETQYF
TRBJ2-7 few TRBD1 TRBV5-4 TGTGCCAGCAGCTATGGACAGGCCGAGCAGTACTTC CASSYGQAEQYF
TRBJ1-4 . . TRBV7-2 TGTGCCAGCAGCTCCCGGACAGCAACTAATGAAAAACTGTTTTTT CASSSRTATNEKLFF
TRBJ1-1 few . TRBV5-1 TGCGCCAGCAGCTTGTCTTACAGGAACACTGAAGCTTTCTTT CASSLSYRNTEAFF
TRBJ2-5 . . TRBV27 TGTGCCAGCAGTCTAACGGCCGGGAAAGAGACCCAGTACTTC CASSLTAGKETQYF
TRBJ2-1 . . TRBV28 TGTGCCAGCAGTTCAGGGGGGCCGTCAGTCAATGAGCAGTTCTTC CASSSGGPSVNEQFF
TRBJ2-5 . TRBD2 TRBV7-8 TGTGCCAGCACCTCATTGCTAGCGGGGGGAGAGACCCAGTACTTC CASTSLLAGGETQYF